The clone carrying this TCR beta chain was detected only a few times. The CDR3 covers 17 residues. V gave up 0 bases and J gave up 4 bases; unmatched junction bases: 8. The germline gives CDR1 MNHEY, CDR2 SVGAGI. TCRdb used MiXCR to reprocess the RT-PCR reads, holding one entry per CDR3 protein. The repertoire includes about a million distinct CDR3 sequences, roughly 18% of them detected once, and 5% to 6.5% sits in the top ten. These data are taken from a study of patients and donors after allogeneic stem cell transplantation. This chain joins TRBV6-5 and TRBJ2-3; 9 bases align to TRBD2. The specimen sequenced was blood, either unsorted or a sorted T cell fraction (not recorded which). The receptor was isolated from a human donor who was either an allogeneic HSCT recipient or a stem cell or donor lymphocyte infusion donor (not recorded which). It is not recorded whose cells these are; they may come from a transplant donor. CDR3 coding DNA: TGTGCCAGCAGTTACTCTCCTAGCGGGAATCGAGCAGATACGCAGTATTTT. Translating gives CASSYSPSGNRADTQYF.